This TCR beta chain is drawn from a study of Tregs in tolerant kidney transplant recipients. Study results and limitations: Activated donor B cell expansion appeared to reveal the most relevant donor-specific TCRbeta repertoire. Biological reproducibility was not directly addressed, but technical replication error appeared minimal.

Measured with immunoSEQ multiplex PCR; TCRdb has only the in-frame clones, and not every one. The table records tens of thousands of clones, under 95% of them present only once. Comments on this clone: The target antigen is unknown.

This CDR3 is built from 15 residues. The V gene's germline CDR1 is LNHDA and CDR2 SQIVND (reference sequence). V was clipped by 3 bases and J by 8 bases; unmatched bases: 6. The TCR comes from a human donor who received a combined kidney and bone marrow transplant. Material: CD4+ T cells from blood, obtained before the transplant. V usage is TRBV19 and J usage is TRBJ1-5; TRBD1 aligns across 11 bases. In nucleotides, the CDR3 is TGTGCCAGTAGTATTGGGACAGGGGGAATGGAGCCCCAGCATTTT. Amino acid sequence: CASSIGTGGMEPQHF.